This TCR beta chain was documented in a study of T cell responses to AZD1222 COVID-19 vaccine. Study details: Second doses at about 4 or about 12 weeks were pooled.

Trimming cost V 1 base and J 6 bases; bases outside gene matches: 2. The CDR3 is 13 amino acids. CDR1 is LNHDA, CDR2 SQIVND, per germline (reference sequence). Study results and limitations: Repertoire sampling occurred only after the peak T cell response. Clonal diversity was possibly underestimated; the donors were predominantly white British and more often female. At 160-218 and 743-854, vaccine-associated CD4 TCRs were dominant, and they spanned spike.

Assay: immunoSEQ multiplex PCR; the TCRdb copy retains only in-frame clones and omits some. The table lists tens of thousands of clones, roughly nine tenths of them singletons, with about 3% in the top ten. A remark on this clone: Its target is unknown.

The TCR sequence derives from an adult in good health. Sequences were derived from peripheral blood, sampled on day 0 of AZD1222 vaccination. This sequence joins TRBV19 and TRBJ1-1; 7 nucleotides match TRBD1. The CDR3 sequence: CASSIGQGAEAFF. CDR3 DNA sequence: TGTGCCAGTAGTATAGGACAGGGAGCTGAAGCTTTCTTT.